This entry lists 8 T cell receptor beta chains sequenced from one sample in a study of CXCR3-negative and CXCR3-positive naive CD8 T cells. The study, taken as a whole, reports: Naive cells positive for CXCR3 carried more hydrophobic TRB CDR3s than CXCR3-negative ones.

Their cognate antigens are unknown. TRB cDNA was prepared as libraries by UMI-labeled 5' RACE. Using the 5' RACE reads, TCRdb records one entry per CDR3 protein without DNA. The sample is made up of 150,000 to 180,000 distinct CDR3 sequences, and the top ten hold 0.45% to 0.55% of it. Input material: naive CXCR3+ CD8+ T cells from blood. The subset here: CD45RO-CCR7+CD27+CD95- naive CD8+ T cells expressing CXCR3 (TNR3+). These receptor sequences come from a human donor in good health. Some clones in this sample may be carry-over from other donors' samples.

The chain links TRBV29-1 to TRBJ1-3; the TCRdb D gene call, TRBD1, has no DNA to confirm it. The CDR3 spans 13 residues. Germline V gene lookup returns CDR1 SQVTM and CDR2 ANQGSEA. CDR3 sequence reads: CSVDGGQGNTIYF. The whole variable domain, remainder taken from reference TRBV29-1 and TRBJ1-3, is SAVISQKPSRDICQRGTSLTIQCQVDSQVTMMFWYRQQPGQSLTLIATANQGSEATYESGFVIDKFPISRPNLTFSTLTVSNMSPEDSSIYLCSVDGGQGNTIYFGEGSWLTVV.

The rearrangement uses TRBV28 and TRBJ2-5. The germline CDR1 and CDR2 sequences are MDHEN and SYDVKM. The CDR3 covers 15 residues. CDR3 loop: CASSLLWSGQETQYF.

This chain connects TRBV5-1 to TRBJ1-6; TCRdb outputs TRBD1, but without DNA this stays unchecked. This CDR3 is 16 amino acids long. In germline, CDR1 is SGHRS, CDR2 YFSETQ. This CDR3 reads CASSLVFVDTNSPLHF.

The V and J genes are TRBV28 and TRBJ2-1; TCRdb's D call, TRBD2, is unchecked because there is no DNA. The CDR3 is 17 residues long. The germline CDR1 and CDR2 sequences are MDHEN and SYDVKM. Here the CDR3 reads CASSPPPLAGGGNEQFF.

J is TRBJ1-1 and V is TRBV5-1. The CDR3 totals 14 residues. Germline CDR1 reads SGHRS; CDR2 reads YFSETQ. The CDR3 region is CASSFLGGGTEAFF.

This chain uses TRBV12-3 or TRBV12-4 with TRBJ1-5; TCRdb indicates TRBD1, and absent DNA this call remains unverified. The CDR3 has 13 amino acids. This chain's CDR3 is CASVKGNYQPQHF.

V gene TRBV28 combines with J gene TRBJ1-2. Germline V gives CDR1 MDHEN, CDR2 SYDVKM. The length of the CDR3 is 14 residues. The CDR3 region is CASSYTGSSYGYTF.

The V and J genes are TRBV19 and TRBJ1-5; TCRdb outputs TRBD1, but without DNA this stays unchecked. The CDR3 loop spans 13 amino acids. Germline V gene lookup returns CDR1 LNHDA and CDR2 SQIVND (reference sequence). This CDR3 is CASGTGGNQPQHF.